Shown below are 14 T cell receptor beta chains from a single sample sequenced in a study of post-analysis software for immune sequencing data. Findings and caveats of the study: There were a few TRBV segments more frequent in patients than controls, and TRBV5-6, TRBV5-1 and TRBV20-1 were among them.

These receptors' targets are unknown. Unique molecular identifiers featured in each of the TCR beta cDNA libraries. TCRdb processed the PCR reads anew with MiXCR; each CDR3 protein has one entry. The data hold about 760,000 distinct CDR3 sequences, with 25% to 30% observed a single time. Material for sequencing was blood. These receptors were collected from a girl between 10 and 17 years old with multiple sclerosis.

This clonotype was counted between two and nine times. The chain carries TRBV29-1 and TRBJ2-5, with 7 bases fitting TRBD2. The CDR3 covers 15 residues. After removal of 5 bases from V and 4 bases from J, the junction contained 13 bases not matched to a gene. CDR1 and CDR2 (germline): SQVTM, ANQGSEA. The CDR3 is CSVFSGGSFRETQYF. The CDR3 DNA sequence: TGCAGCGTTTTTAGCGGCGGGAGTTTTAGAGAGACCCAGTACTTC.

This clonotype was seen only a few times. V is TRBV5-8 and J is TRBJ2-1; 8 positions agree with TRBD1. V trimming: 1 base; J trimming: 8 bases; junction bases outside the gene matches: 8. The CDR3 is 15 residues long. Germline V gene sequence: CDR1 SGHTS, CDR2 YDEGEE. The CDR3 here is CASSLYAGQAHEQFF. CDR3 nucleotides: TGTGCCAGCAGCTTGTACGCGGGACAGGCGCATGAGCAGTTCTTC.

The chain recombines TRBV20-1 with TRBJ2-2, with D tentatively TRBD1 (5 bases). V was pared by 5 bases and J by 5 bases, with 15 bases between. The CDR3 spans 14 residues. Germline loops: CDR1 DFQATT, CDR2 SNEGSKA (reference sequence). The CDR3 loop reads CSARRQMATGELFF. In DNA form, the CDR3 reads TGCAGTGCTCGGAGACAGATGGCTACCGGGGAGCTGTTTTTT.

This clonotype has just a few counts. The gene calls are TRBV6-1 and TRBJ1-2; 9 bases agree with TRBD1. V gave up 6 bases and J gave up 4 bases; unmatched junction bases: 6. This CDR3 is 14 amino acids long. Looked up from germline, CDR1 is MNHNS and CDR2 is SASEGT. CDR3 coding DNA: TGTGCCAGCAGAGTGGACAGGGGCTTCTATGGCTACACCTTC. Protein: CASRVDRGFYGYTF.

This clonotype appeared a few times. The chain joins TRBV28 to TRBJ2-7, with 11 bases that match TRBD2. The J segment lost 4 bases and the V segment lost 6 bases, leaving 5 bases of the junction unmatched. CDR1 and CDR2 (germline): MDHEN, SYDVKM. This CDR3 has 14 residues. The CDR3 DNA sequence: TGTGCCAGCAGACCGACTAGCGGGATTTACGAGCAGTACTTC. Its protein is CASRPTSGIYEQYF.

This clonotype has just one count. The rearrangement uses TRBV24-1 and TRBJ2-7; either TRBD1 or TRBD2 may supply D (7 bases each). The CDR3 sequence is 17 residues long. The V end was cut by 5 bases, the J end by 7 bases, with 26 bases between. Per the germline V gene, CDR1 is KGHDR and CDR2 is SFDVKD. CDR3 DNA: TGTGCCACCAGTGCAACCTTACCGACAGGGACTAATGGTGAGCAGTACTTC. Protein: CATSATLPTGTNGEQYF.

This clonotype was seen a few times. J is TRBJ2-5 and V is TRBV4-3; 7 bases align to TRBD2. Looked up from germline, CDR1 is LGHNA and CDR2 is YSLEER. The CDR3 length is 16 residues. The junction had 12 bases not matched to a gene; V was cut back by 3 bases and J by 5 bases. CDR3 bases: TGCGCCAGCAGCCACACCTGGGCGGGAGATGATGAGACCCAGTACTTC. Its translation is CASSHTWAGDDETQYF.

The chain is built from TRBV2 and TRBJ2-7, with a tentative D call TRBD2 (5 bases). The CDR3 is made up of 13 amino acids. Germline CDR1 and CDR2: SNHLY and FYNNEI. Trimming took off 4 bases at V and 6 bases at J, with 13 bases between the two ends. In nucleotides, the CDR3 is TGTGCCAGCAGTGTGGGCTTGGCGGGCGAGCAGTACTTC. This codes for CASSVGLAGEQYF.

V is TRBV20-1 and J is TRBJ2-3; TRBD2 matches at 11 bases. Trimming cost V 5 bases and J 3 bases; bases outside gene matches: 7. CDR1 and CDR2 from the germline V gene are DFQATT and SNEGSKA (reference sequence). This CDR3 is 15 amino acids long. CDR3 residues: CSAQRSSGRTDTQYF. For the CDR3, the DNA is TGCAGTGCTCAGAGGTCTAGCGGGAGGACAGATACGCAGTATTTT.

Only a few counts were recorded for this clonotype. The chain carries TRBV29-1 and TRBJ2-7; 7 bases map to TRBD2. After removal of 3 bases from V and 0 bases from J, the junction contained 2 bases not matched to a gene. The CDR3 contains 13 residues. The germline V gene encodes CDR1 SQVTM and CDR2 ANQGSEA. The CDR3 loop reads CSVERLASYEQYF. As DNA, the CDR3 is TGCAGCGTTGAGAGACTAGCCTCCTACGAGCAGTACTTC.

Concerning this clonotype itself: Being one base from a much bigger clone, this may be a read error. This sequence joins TRBV29-1 and TRBJ2-1; D uncertain. TRBJ2-7 explains the end of the DNA better; the J call may be wrong. The germline CDR1 and CDR2 sequences are SQVTM and ANQGSEA. The CDR3 length is 14 residues. For the CDR3, the DNA is TGCAGCGTTGACCTGGATAGCTCCTACAATGAGCAGTACTTC. Its protein is CSVDLDSSYNEQYF.

This clonotype was seen ten or more times. The J gene is TRBJ2-3, the V gene TRBV7-2, with D unclear. Trimming left V 1 base short and J 2 bases short, with 7 bases between. The CDR3 totals 14 residues. Germline V gene sequence: CDR1 SGHTA, CDR2 FQGNSA. The CDR3 DNA sequence: TGTGCCAGCAGCTTAGGCCAATTCACAGATACGCAGTATTTT. Amino acid sequence: CASSLGQFTDTQYF.

The chain links TRBV11-2 to TRBJ2-1; TRBD2 matches at 11 bases. The CDR3 extends over 18 amino acids. From germline, CDR1 is SGHAT and CDR2 FQNNGV. J gave up 4 bases and V 1 base, and 9 bases lay outside the gene matches. The CDR3 region is CASSLVFSGRGYYNEQFF. Written as DNA, the CDR3 is TGTGCCAGCAGCTTAGTTTTTAGCGGGAGGGGTTATTACAATGAGCAGTTCTTC.

This chain joins TRBV7-8 and TRBJ2-6; a weak D match, TRBD2 (7 bases). The ends were cut back, 7 bases at V and 2 bases at J, with 9 bases in the middle. The CDR3 loop spans 14 amino acids. CDR1 is SGHVS, CDR2 FQNEAQ, per germline. CDR3 DNA: TGTGCCAGCACGGGGGGCACTGGGGCCAACGTCCTGACTTTC. This translates into CASTGGTGANVLTF.